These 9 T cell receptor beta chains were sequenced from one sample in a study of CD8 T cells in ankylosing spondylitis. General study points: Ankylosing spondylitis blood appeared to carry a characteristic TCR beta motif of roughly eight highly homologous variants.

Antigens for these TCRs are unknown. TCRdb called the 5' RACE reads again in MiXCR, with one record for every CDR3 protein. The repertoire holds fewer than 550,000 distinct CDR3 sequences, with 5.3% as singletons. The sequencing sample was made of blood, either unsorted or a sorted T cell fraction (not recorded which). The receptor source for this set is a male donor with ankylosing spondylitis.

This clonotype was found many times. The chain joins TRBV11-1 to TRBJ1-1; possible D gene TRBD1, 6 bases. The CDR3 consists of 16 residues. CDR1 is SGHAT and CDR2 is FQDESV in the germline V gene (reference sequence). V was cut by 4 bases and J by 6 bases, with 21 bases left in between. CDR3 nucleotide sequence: TGTGCCAGCAGCTACCCCGGGGAACAGGGCGGTCCTGAAGCTTTCTTT. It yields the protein CASSYPGEQGGPEAFF.

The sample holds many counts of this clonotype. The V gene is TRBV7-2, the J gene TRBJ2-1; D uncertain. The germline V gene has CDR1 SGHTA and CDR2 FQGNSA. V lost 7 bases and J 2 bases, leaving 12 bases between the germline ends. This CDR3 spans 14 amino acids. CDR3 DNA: TGTGCCAGCATCACCTTTGGGACCTACAATGAGCAGTTCTTC. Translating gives CASITFGTYNEQFF.

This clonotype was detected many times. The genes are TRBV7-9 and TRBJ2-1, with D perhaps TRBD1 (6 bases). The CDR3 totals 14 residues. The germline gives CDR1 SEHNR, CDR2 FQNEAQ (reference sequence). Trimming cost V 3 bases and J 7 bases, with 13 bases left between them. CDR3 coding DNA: TGTGCCAGCAGCTTCAGGGGTGAGAGGAATGAGCAGTTCTTC. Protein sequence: CASSFRGERNEQFF.

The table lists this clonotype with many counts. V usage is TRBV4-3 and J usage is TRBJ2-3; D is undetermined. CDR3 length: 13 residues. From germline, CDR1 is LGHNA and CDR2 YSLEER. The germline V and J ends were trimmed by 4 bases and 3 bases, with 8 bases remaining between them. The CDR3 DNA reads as TGCGCCAGCAGCCGTGGGTTAACAGATACGCAGTATTTT. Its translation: CASSRGLTDTQYF.

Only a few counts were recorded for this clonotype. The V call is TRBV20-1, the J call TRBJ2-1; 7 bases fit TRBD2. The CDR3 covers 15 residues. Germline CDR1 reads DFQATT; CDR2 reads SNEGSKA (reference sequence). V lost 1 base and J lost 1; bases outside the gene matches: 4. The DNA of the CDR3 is TGCAGTGCTAGAGTAGCGGGTCAGTCCTACAATGAGCAGTTCTTC. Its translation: CSARVAGQSYNEQFF.

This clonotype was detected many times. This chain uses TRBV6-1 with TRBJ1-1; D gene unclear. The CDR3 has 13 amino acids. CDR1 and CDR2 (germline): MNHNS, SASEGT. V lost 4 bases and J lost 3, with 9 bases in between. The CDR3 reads CASSVPPYTEAFF. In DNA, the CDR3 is TGTGCCAGCAGTGTCCCCCCCTACACTGAAGCTTTCTTT.

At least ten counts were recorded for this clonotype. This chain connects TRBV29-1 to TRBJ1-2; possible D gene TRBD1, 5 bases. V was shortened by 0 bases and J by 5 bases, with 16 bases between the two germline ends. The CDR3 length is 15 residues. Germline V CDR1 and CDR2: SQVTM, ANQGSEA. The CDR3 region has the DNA TGCAGCGTTGAAGATTTCTCGGAGGAGGGGTATGGCTACACCTTC. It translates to CSVEDFSEEGYGYTF.

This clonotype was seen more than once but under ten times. CDR3 nucleotides: TGTGCCAGCAGTTTTCTCAGCTATAGCAATCAGCCCCAGCATTTT. This translates into CASSFLSYSNQPQHF. The chain joins TRBV12-3 or TRBV12-4 to TRBJ1-5; D not resolved. The CDR3 is 15 amino acids. The V end was cut by 3 bases, the J end by 0 bases, with 9 bases between.

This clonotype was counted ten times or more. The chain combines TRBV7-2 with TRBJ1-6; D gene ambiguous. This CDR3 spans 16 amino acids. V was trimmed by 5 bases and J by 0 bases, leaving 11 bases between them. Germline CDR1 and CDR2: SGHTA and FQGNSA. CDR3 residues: CASSRTDSSYNSPLHF. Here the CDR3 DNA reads TGTGCCAGCAGCCGGACCGATAGCTCCTATAATTCACCCCTCCACTTT.